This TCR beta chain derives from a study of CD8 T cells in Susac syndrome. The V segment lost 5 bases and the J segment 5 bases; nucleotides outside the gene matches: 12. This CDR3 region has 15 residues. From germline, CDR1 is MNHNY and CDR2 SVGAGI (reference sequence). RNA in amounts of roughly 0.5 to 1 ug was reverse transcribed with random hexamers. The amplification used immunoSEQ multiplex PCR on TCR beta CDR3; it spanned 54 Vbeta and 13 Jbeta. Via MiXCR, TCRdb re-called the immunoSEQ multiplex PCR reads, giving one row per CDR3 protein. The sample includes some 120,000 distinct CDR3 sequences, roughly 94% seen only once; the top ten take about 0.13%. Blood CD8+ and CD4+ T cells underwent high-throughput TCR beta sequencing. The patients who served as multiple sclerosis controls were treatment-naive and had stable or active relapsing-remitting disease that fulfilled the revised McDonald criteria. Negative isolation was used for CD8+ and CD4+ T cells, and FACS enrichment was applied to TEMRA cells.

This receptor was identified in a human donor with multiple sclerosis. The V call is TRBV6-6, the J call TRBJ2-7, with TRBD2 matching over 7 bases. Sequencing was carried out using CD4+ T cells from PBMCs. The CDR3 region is CASSPPGRDYNEQYF. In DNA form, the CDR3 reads TGTGCCAGCAGTCCCCCGGGACGGGACTATAACGAGCAGTACTTC.